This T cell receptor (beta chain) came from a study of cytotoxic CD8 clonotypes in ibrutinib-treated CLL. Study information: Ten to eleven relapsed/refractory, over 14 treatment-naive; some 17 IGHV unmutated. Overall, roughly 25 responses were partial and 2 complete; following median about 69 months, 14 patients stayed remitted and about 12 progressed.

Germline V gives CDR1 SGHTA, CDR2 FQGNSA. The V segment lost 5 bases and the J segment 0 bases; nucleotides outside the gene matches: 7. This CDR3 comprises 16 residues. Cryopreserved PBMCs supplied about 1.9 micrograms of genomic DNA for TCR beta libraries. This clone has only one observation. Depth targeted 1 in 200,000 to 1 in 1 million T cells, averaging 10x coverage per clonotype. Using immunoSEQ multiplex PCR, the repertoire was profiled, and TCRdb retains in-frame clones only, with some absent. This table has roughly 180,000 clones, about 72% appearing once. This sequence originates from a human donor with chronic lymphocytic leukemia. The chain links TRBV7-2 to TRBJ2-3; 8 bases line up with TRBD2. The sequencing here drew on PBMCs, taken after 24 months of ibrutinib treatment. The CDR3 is CASSLLAEPSTDTQYF. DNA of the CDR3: TGTGCCAGCAGCCTACTAGCGGAACCTAGCACAGATACGCAGTATTTT.